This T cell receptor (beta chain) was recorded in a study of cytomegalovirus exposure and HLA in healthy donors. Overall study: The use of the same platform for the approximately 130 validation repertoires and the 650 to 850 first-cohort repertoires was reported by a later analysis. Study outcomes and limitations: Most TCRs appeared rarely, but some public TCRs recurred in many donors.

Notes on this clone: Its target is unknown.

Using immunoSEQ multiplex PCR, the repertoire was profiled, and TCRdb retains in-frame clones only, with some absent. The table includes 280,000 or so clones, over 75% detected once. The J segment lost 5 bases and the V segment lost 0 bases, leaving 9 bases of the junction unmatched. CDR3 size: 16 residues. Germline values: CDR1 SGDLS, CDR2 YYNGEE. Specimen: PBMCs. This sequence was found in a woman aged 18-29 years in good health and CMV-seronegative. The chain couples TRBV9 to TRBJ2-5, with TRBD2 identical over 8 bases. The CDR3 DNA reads TGTGCCAGCAGCGTAGCTCTAGCGGGCGGTTTGGAGACCCAGTACTTC. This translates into CASSVALAGGLETQYF.